Listed below are T cell receptor beta chains from one sample, sequenced in a study of blood T cell repertoires in COVID-19. Some clones are missing from TCRdb's copy, which holds only in-frame ones; the method was immunoSEQ multiplex PCR. There are about 310,000 clones in the sample; roughly 86% occur only once, and 8.9% lies in the top ten. Sequenced input: PBMCs or T cells enriched from blood (not recorded which). All receptors come from a woman aged 18-29 years who had recovered from COVID-19. Both conserved end residues are trimmed from each CDR3.

J gene,V gene,CDR3 length,CDR3 protein
TRBJ1-2,TRBV7-2,13,ASSLAARGDSGYT
TRBJ2-5,TRBV20-1,14,SASSPRGQKQETQY
TRBJ2-7,TRBV5-4,13,ASSLGRGQGYEQY
TRBJ2-7,TRBV5-4,14,ASSLQAGGGSYEQY
TRBJ2-1,TRBV18,12,ASSSRQAYNEQF
TRBJ2-7,TRBV28,11,ASTERGLYEQY
TRBJ1-1,TRBV11-3,12,ASSLQGEGTEAF
TRBJ2-5,TRBV4-1,14,ASSDESRVWGETQY
TRBJ2-5,TRBV2,11,ASSEQGQETQY
TRBJ2-1,TRBV5-1,11,ASSFDSNNEQF
TRBJ2-1,TRBV5-5,12,ASSLARVKNEQF
TRBJ2-2,TRBV9,14,ASSSQGRVGTGELF
TRBJ2-4,TRBV27,11,ASRGLAKNIQY
TRBJ1-5,TRBV27,13,ASSLGQGWDQPQH
TRBJ1-2,TRBV28,15,ASSPPGQGAIKDGYT
TRBJ2-1,TRBV6-6,14,ASSRATSGDYNEQF
TRBJ2-7,TRBV19,12,ASSIRDKAYEQY
TRBJ1-2,TRBV18,11,ASSTGTANGYT